This is a list of T cell receptor beta chains from one sample in a study of vaccination effects on CD4 cells after COVID-19. Data came from immunoSEQ multiplex PCR; TCRdb stores just in-frame clones and leaves some out. The repertoire holds around 50,000 clones, with roughly two thirds as singletons. No antigen has been identified for these receptors. Sample: CD4+ T cells from PBMCs cultured without peptide, taken after COVID-19 vaccination. The receptors were gathered from a human donor who received a COVID-19 vaccine. CDR3s include the opening cysteine and the closing phenylalanine or tryptophan. The order of the fields is D gene, J gene, clone size, V gene, CDR3 DNA, CDR3 protein. A D gene is named only where the DNA matches it firmly. Size values are once, few and many counts, or a class for expanded clones, and some rows have none.

d_call: -; j_call: TRBJ1-1; clone_size: few; v_call: TRBV19; cdr3_nt: TGTGCCAGTAGTTTTGAAGGATTTGGTAGGGCTTTCTTT; cdr3_aa: CASSFEGFGRAFF
d_call: -; j_call: TRBJ1-1; clone_size: -; v_call: TRBV5-1; cdr3_nt: TGCGCCAGCAGCCTCCTTACAGGGAACACTGAAGCTTTCTTT; cdr3_aa: CASSLLTGNTEAFF
d_call: -; j_call: TRBJ2-3; clone_size: -; v_call: TRBV7-8; cdr3_nt: TGTGCCAGCTTGACCGCTCTAGGCACAGATACGCAGTATTTT; cdr3_aa: CASLTALGTDTQYF
d_call: -; j_call: TRBJ1-5; clone_size: -; v_call: TRBV7-9; cdr3_nt: TGTGCCAGCAGCTTAGGGGCAGGCGTAATCAATCAGCCCCAGCATTTT; cdr3_aa: CASSLGAGVINQPQHF
d_call: -; j_call: TRBJ1-2; clone_size: -; v_call: TRBV11-2; cdr3_nt: TGTGCCAGCAGCTTAGATCAGGGGAACTATGGCTACACCTTC; cdr3_aa: CASSLDQGNYGYTF
d_call: -; j_call: TRBJ1-4; clone_size: few; v_call: TRBV6-5; cdr3_nt: TGTGCCAGCAAGGGTGATCCTAATGAAAAACTGTTTTTT; cdr3_aa: CASKGDPNEKLFF
d_call: -; j_call: TRBJ1-3; clone_size: -; v_call: TRBV5-4; cdr3_nt: TGTGCCAGCAGCTTGCAGGGCTCTGGAAACACCATATATTTT; cdr3_aa: CASSLQGSGNTIYF
d_call: -; j_call: TRBJ2-7; clone_size: few; v_call: TRBV11-2; cdr3_nt: TGTGCCAGCAGCTTCTCGACAGGCCCCTCTACCTACGAGCAGTACTTC; cdr3_aa: CASSFSTGPSTYEQYF
d_call: -; j_call: TRBJ1-3; clone_size: -; v_call: TRBV10-3; cdr3_nt: TGTGCCATCAGTGAGTCGCTAGAGGAAGGAAACACCATATATTTT; cdr3_aa: CAISESLEEGNTIYF
d_call: -; j_call: TRBJ1-2; clone_size: once; v_call: TRBV3-1/TRBV3-2; cdr3_nt: TGTGCCAGCAGCCAAAGGGGAAATGGCTACACCTTC; cdr3_aa: CASSQRGNGYTF
d_call: -; j_call: TRBJ1-2; clone_size: -; v_call: TRBV2; cdr3_nt: TGTGCCAGCAGCACGTGGGGGGGAGGAGGCTACACCTTC; cdr3_aa: CASSTWGGGGYTF
d_call: -; j_call: TRBJ2-7; clone_size: -; v_call: TRBV3-1/TRBV3-2; cdr3_nt: TGTGCCAGCAGCCATTCTGGGGACTGGGGCTACGAGCAGTACTTC; cdr3_aa: CASSHSGDWGYEQYF
d_call: TRBD1; j_call: TRBJ1-2; clone_size: -; v_call: TRBV19; cdr3_nt: TGTGCCAGTAGTGAAGACAGGGGTAGGACTAACTATGGCTACACCTTC; cdr3_aa: CASSEDRGRTNYGYTF
d_call: -; j_call: TRBJ1-3; clone_size: few; v_call: TRBV5-6; cdr3_nt: TGTGCCAGCAGCTTGAGGGCTAAGGGAAACACCATATATTTT; cdr3_aa: CASSLRAKGNTIYF
d_call: -; j_call: TRBJ1-1; clone_size: -; v_call: TRBV4-2; cdr3_nt: TGTGCCAGCAGCCAAGATTTGGTGAATGAAGCTTTCTTT; cdr3_aa: CASSQDLVNEAFF
d_call: -; j_call: TRBJ2-1; clone_size: once; v_call: TRBV4-2; cdr3_nt: TGTGCCAGCAGCCAAGATGTAGGGGCAATCCAGTTCTTC; cdr3_aa: CASSQDVGAIQFF
d_call: TRBD2; j_call: TRBJ2-1; clone_size: once; v_call: TRBV4-1; cdr3_nt: TGCGCCAGCAGGTCGACTAGCGGGGGATCCTACAATGAGCAGTTCTTC; cdr3_aa: CASRSTSGGSYNEQFF
d_call: -; j_call: TRBJ2-7; clone_size: -; v_call: TRBV5-6; cdr3_nt: TGTGCCAGCAGCCTGGAGTCCGAGCAGTACTTC; cdr3_aa: CASSLESEQYF
d_call: -; j_call: TRBJ2-7; clone_size: -; v_call: TRBV5-1; cdr3_nt: TGCGCCAGCAGCCAAGACTCCTATAGCGGAGGCCTCTACGAGCAGTACTTC; cdr3_aa: CASSQDSYSGGLYEQYF
d_call: -; j_call: TRBJ1-4; clone_size: -; v_call: TRBV5-1; cdr3_nt: TGCGCCAGCAGCTTGGGGGGCATGAATGAAAAACTGTTTTTT; cdr3_aa: CASSLGGMNEKLFF
d_call: -; j_call: TRBJ1-4; clone_size: -; v_call: TRBV6-5; cdr3_nt: TGTGCCAGCAGCCCAGACATCGCAACTAATGAAAAACTGTTTTTT; cdr3_aa: CASSPDIATNEKLFF
d_call: -; j_call: TRBJ1-1; clone_size: -; v_call: TRBV6-5; cdr3_nt: TGTGCCAGCAGCTTGGGACGGGGGGACACTGAAGCTTTCTTT; cdr3_aa: CASSLGRGDTEAFF
d_call: TRBD2; j_call: TRBJ2-7; clone_size: once; v_call: TRBV30; cdr3_nt: TGTGCCTGGAGAGCGGGGCCTATTGACGAGCAGTACTTC; cdr3_aa: CAWRAGPIDEQYF
d_call: TRBD2; j_call: TRBJ2-1; clone_size: -; v_call: TRBV11-2; cdr3_nt: TGTGCCAGCAGCTTAGTCTTTGGACTAGCGGCCCATAAGCAGTTCTTC; cdr3_aa: CASSLVFGLAAHKQFF
d_call: -; j_call: TRBJ2-4; clone_size: -; v_call: TRBV7-9; cdr3_nt: TGTGCCAGCAGCCCGTCGTACTGGGGCCCGGGAAACATTCAGTACTTC; cdr3_aa: CASSPSYWGPGNIQYF
d_call: TRBD2; j_call: TRBJ2-1; clone_size: few; v_call: TRBV5-1; cdr3_nt: TGCGCCAGCAGCGCGGGGGGGAATGAGCAGTTCTTC; cdr3_aa: CASSAGGNEQFF
d_call: TRBD1; j_call: TRBJ1-5; clone_size: once; v_call: TRBV19; cdr3_nt: TGTGCCAGTAGCAAGGTGGGAGGGGGCAAACAGCCCCAGCATTTT; cdr3_aa: CASSKVGGGKQPQHF
d_call: -; j_call: TRBJ2-7; clone_size: -; v_call: TRBV2; cdr3_nt: TGTGCCAGCAGTATGGGCGGCTACGAGCAGTACTTC; cdr3_aa: CASSMGGYEQYF
d_call: TRBD1; j_call: TRBJ1-2; clone_size: -; v_call: TRBV30; cdr3_nt: TGTGCCTGGAGTCCGGGACAGGTCTATGGCTACACCTTC; cdr3_aa: CAWSPGQVYGYTF
d_call: -; j_call: TRBJ2-5; clone_size: -; v_call: TRBV27; cdr3_nt: TGTGCCAGCAGTTTATCGGGGCGGGGCGGAGGGGAGACCCAGTACTTC; cdr3_aa: CASSLSGRGGGETQYF
d_call: -; j_call: TRBJ1-2; clone_size: -; v_call: TRBV5-1; cdr3_nt: TGCGCCAGCAGCTTGGGGGGGGCAGGGTCCAACTATGGCTACACCTTC; cdr3_aa: CASSLGGAGSNYGYTF
d_call: TRBD1; j_call: TRBJ2-7; clone_size: -; v_call: TRBV9; cdr3_nt: TGTGCCAGCAGTCGGACAGGGGGCAGGTCCTACGAGCAGTACTTC; cdr3_aa: CASSRTGGRSYEQYF
d_call: -; j_call: TRBJ1-1; clone_size: -; v_call: TRBV2; cdr3_nt: TGTGCCAGCAGTGAAGCGGAAGGTTGGGTCACTGAAGCTTTCTTT; cdr3_aa: CASSEAEGWVTEAFF